The entry below describes one TCR beta chain. During its preparation, the TCRbeta library received unique molecular identifiers. TCRdb reprocessed the PCR reads via MiXCR and lists one record per CDR3 protein. The sample carries fewer than 550,000 distinct CDR3 sequences, about a tenth recorded once. V was clipped by 0 bases and J by 4 bases, with 11 bases between them. This CDR3 has 14 residues. From germline, CDR1 is SGHRS and CDR2 YFSETQ. The sample belongs to a study of T-cell reconstitution after alpha-beta-depleted transplantation in children. This receptor was taken from a human donor who donated a stem cell graft to a child with acute myeloid leukemia. The material was PBMCs from the stem cell graft donor, obtained from the stem cell graft. The chain has TRBV5-1 and TRBJ2-7; D may be TRBD2 (6 bases). The CDR3 sequence: CASSLVAAGYEQYF. CDR3 bases: TGCGCCAGCAGCTTGGTAGCGGCAGGGTACGAGCAGTACTTC.